One sample yielded the 18 T cell receptor beta chains listed below, sequenced in a study of blood T cell repertoires in COVID-19. TCRdb's copy holds only in-frame clones and misses some; the assay was immunoSEQ multiplex PCR. The sample includes approximately 200,000 clones, roughly 80% of them seen just once. The specimen sequenced was peripheral blood. All receptors come from a woman aged 50 to 60 with acute or convalescent COVID-19.

J is TRBJ2-4 and V is TRBV11-2, with 7 bases lining up with TRBD2. Trimming removed 3 bases from V and 9 bases from J; junction bases left unmatched: 20. Germline CDR1 SGHAT, CDR2 FQNNGV. The CDR3 totals 18 residues. This CDR3 is CASSFREGARAGGSIQYF. The CDR3 nucleotides read TGTGCCAGCAGCTTTAGAGAAGGGGCAAGGGCCGGGGGGAGCATTCAGTACTTC.

The J gene is TRBJ1-1, the V gene TRBV18; no clear D gene. The V gene's germline CDR1 is KGHSH and CDR2 LQKENI. V was shortened by 3 bases and J by 0 bases, with 8 bases between the two germline ends. The CDR3 extends over 14 amino acids. The CDR3 nucleotides read TGTGCCAGCTCACCCGGAGGTGTGAACACTGAAGCTTTCTTT. Protein sequence: CASSPGGVNTEAFF.

In regard to this clone: A much larger clone differs by one base, so this may be a read error. The V gene is TRBV11-2, the J gene TRBJ1-5, with a tentative D call TRBD1 (5 bases). CDR1 is SGHAT and CDR2 is FQNNGV in the germline V gene. This CDR3 comprises 13 residues. The ends were cut back, 5 bases at V and 3 bases at J, with 8 bases in the middle. The DNA for the CDR3 is TGTGCCAGCAGCAGGGGTTTCAATCAGCCCCAGCATTTT. It yields the protein CASSRGFNQPQHF. The full variable domain, completed using reference TRBV11-2 and TRBJ1-5, is EAGVAQSPRYKIIEKRQSVAFWCNPISGHATLYWYQQILGQGPKLLIQFQNNGVVDDSQLPKDRFSAERLKGVDSTLKIQPAKLEDSAVYLCASSRGFNQPQHFGDGTRLSIL.

This clone was observed once. The CDR3 is CASIAQGLSGNTIYF. CDR3 coding DNA: TGTGCCAGCATCGCGCAGGGTCTCTCTGGAAACACCATATATTTT. The gene calls are TRBV2 and TRBJ1-3, with D tentatively TRBD1 (5 bases). Trimming took off 7 bases at V and 0 bases at J, with 13 bases between the two ends. CDR1 and CDR2 (germline): SNHLY, FYNNEI. The CDR3 consists of 15 residues.

The chain combines TRBV4-3 with TRBJ2-3, with no clear D. Germline V lookup: CDR1 LGHNA, CDR2 YSLEER. CDR3 length equals 15 residues. V dropped 0 bases and J dropped 3 bases, with 10 bases sitting between them. In nucleotides, the CDR3 is TGCGCCAGCAGCCAAGATCATCAGTATACAGATACGCAGTATTTT. Protein: CASSQDHQYTDTQYF.

In regard to this clone: A much larger clone differs from this one at a single base, so this may be a read error. The chain recombines TRBV7-2 with TRBJ2-3; 11 bases match TRBD2. The CDR3 extends over 15 amino acids. Germline CDR1 and CDR2: SGHTA and FQGNSA. After removal of 3 bases from V and 6 bases from J, the junction contained 5 bases not matched to a gene. The CDR3 here is CASSFSGGAGDTQYF. The CDR3 DNA is TGTGCCAGCAGCTTTAGCGGGGGGGCGGGGGATACGCAGTATTTT.

The J gene is TRBJ2-1, the V gene TRBV19; D not resolved. Trimming removed 3 bases at V and 8 bases at J, with 14 bases between. Germline V gives CDR1 LNHDA, CDR2 SQIVND (reference sequence). The CDR3 is 14 residues long. DNA for the CDR3: TGTGCCAGTAGTATTGGGTCGGGTAAGGATGAGCAGTTCTTC. As protein: CASSIGSGKDEQFF.

The chain is built from TRBV5-1 and TRBJ1-2, with 7 bases fitting TRBD1. Germline V gene sequence: CDR1 SGHRS, CDR2 YFSETQ. The CDR3 length is 15 residues. Trimming removed 0 bases from V and 1 base from J; junction bases left unmatched: 3. The CDR3 sequence is CASSLAGGLNYGYTF. In DNA, the CDR3 is TGCGCCAGCAGCTTGGCAGGGGGGCTTAACTATGGCTACACCTTC.

The rearrangement links TRBV7-2 to TRBJ1-6; no clear D gene. Germline V lookup: CDR1 SGHTA, CDR2 FQGNSA. There are 16 residues in the CDR3. The V end lost 4 bases, the J end lost 0 bases, and 10 bases lay between the germline ends. CDR3 sequence (DNA): TGTGCCAGCAGCTCGCCCTTGAGCTCCTATAATTCACCCCTCCACTTT. Encoded protein: CASSSPLSSYNSPLHF.

The chain is built from TRBV6-5 and TRBJ2-1; 9 nucleotides match TRBD2. Germline trimming cut 4 bases from V and 7 bases from J; bases unmatched to any gene: 8. The CDR3 totals 15 residues. Germline V lookup: CDR1 MNHEY, CDR2 SVGAGI. The CDR3 sequence: CASSSSLAGLNEQFF. As DNA, the CDR3 is TGTGCCAGCAGTTCCAGCCTAGCGGGGTTAAATGAGCAGTTCTTC.

V is TRBV7-2 and J is TRBJ1-6, with D possibly matching TRBD1 (6 bases). This CDR3 has 16 residues. In germline, CDR1 is SGHTA, CDR2 FQGNSA. V lost 0 bases and J lost 7, with 13 bases in between. The CDR3 region is CASSLAGGQRNSPLHF. The CDR3 DNA reads as TGTGCCAGCAGCTTAGCGGGGGGGCAGAGGAATTCACCCCTCCACTTT.

J is TRBJ2-3 and V is TRBV7-2, with a possible D match to TRBD2 (5 bases). Trimming shortened V by 5 bases and J by 4 bases, and 16 bases separated the two germline ends. Germline assignment: CDR1 SGHTA and CDR2 FQGNSA. The CDR3 sequence is 15 residues long. CDR3 amino acids: CASSPRRGLADTQYF. In DNA, the CDR3 is TGTGCCAGCAGCCCCCGGCGCGGGTTGGCAGATACGCAGTATTTT. The whole variable domain, remainder taken from reference TRBV7-2 and TRBJ2-3, is GAGVSQSPSNKVTEKGKDVELRCDPISGHTALYWYRQSLGQGLEFLIYFQGNSAPDKSGLPSDRFSAERTGGSVSTLTIQRTQQEDSAVYLCASSPRRGLADTQYFGPGTRLTVL.

This clone was recorded a few times. The gene calls are TRBV5-1 and TRBJ1-4; 7 bases match TRBD1. Looked up from germline, CDR1 is SGHRS and CDR2 is YFSETQ. The CDR3 extends over 15 amino acids. J gave up 5 bases and V 5 bases, and 9 bases lay outside the gene matches. The CDR3 region is CASRPRDSDNEKLFF. The CDR3 DNA is TGCGCCAGCAGGCCACGGGACAGCGACAATGAAAAACTGTTTTTT.

The gene calls are TRBV30 and TRBJ1-2; the D gene is possibly TRBD1 (5 bases). V was shortened by 7 bases and J by 4 bases, with 10 bases between the two germline ends. The CDR3 contains 11 residues. Looked up from germline, CDR1 is GTSNPN and CDR2 is SVGIG (reference sequence). The CDR3 DNA is TGTGCCTCCCGACAGCTCTATGGCTACACCTTC. Translating gives CASRQLYGYTF.

V gene TRBV28 combines with J gene TRBJ1-3; 8 bases are shared with TRBD1. Trimming removed 2 bases from V and 1 base from J; junction bases left unmatched: 10. The germline CDR1 and CDR2 sequences are MDHEN and SYDVKM. This CDR3 spans 18 amino acids. The CDR3 DNA reads as TGTGCCAGCAGTTTAGTAGGGGGGACAGGCGAATCTGGAAACACCATATATTTT. It translates to CASSLVGGTGESGNTIYF.

This chain connects TRBV6-2 or TRBV6-3 to TRBJ1-2, with 9 bases aligning to TRBD1. CDR3 length equals 17 residues. Germline V lookup: CDR1 MNHEY, CDR2 SVGEGT. V lost 2 bases to trimming and J lost 2 bases; unmatched junction nucleotides: 9. CDR3 DNA: TGTGCCAGCAGTTACGGCCCGGGACAGGGCTACAACTATGGCTACACCTTC. Protein sequence: CASSYGPGQGYNYGYTF.

The chain joins TRBV7-2 to TRBJ1-1, with unresolved D. Germline V gene sequence: CDR1 SGHTA, CDR2 FQGNSA. The V gene lost 1 base and the J gene lost 1 base, with 10 bases spanning the gap. This CDR3 is built from 15 residues. CDR3 sequence reads: CASSLEGRRNTEAFF. The CDR3 DNA follows: TGTGCCAGCAGCTTAGAAGGCAGGCGGAACACTGAAGCTTTCTTT.

The chain is built from TRBV21-1 and TRBJ1-6. TRBV21-1 is assigned pseudogene status. The CDR3 length is 19 residues. The CDR3 loop reads CASSRVRPGECSYNSPLHF. The CDR3 region has the DNA TGTGCCAGCAGCAGGGTACGACCCGGGGAGTGCTCCTATAATTCACCCCTCCACTTT.